Described below is a single T cell receptor (beta chain) sequence and its context. A template switching step contributed a universal primer site, while unique molecular identifiers were present in the cDNA. TCRdb reprocessed the 5' RACE reads via MiXCR and lists one record per CDR3 protein. The data show about 330,000 distinct CDR3 sequences, over 9% seen once. This entry belongs to a study of identical twins. This CDR3 contains 14 residues. Trimming pared 5 bases from V and 0 bases from J, leaving 10 bases between. Germline values: CDR1 SGHVS, CDR2 FNYEAQ. These data also formed part of another study, on yellow fever vaccine responses in identical twins. That work contributes: After vaccination, twins' T cell response reportedly seemed partly convergent, partly personalized.

Sequenced material: CD8+ T cells sorted from blood. The source of this sequence is a woman aged 18-29 years in good health. The V call is TRBV7-6, the J call TRBJ1-2; D remains ambiguous. This CDR3 reads CASSLVTTNYGYTF. The CDR3 bases are TGTGCCAGCAGCCTAGTCACGACTAACTATGGCTACACCTTC.